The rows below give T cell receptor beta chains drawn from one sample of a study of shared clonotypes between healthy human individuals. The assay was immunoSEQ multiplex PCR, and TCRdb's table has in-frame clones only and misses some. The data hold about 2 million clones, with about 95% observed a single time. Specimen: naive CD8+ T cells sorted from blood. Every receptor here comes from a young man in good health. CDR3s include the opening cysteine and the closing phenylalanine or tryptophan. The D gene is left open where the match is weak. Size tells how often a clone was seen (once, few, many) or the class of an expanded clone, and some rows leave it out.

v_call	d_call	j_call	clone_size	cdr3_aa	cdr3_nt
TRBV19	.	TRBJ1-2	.	CASSIEGTGWYGYTF	TGTGCCAGTAGTATAGAAGGAACAGGGTGGTATGGCTACACCTTC
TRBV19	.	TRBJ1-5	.	CASTLSGVSNQPQHF	TGTGCCAGTACCCTATCAGGGGTAAGCAATCAGCCCCAGCATTTT
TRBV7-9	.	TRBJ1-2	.	CASSLDPHFHWGYTF	TGTGCCAGCAGCTTAGATCCACATTTCCATTGGGGCTACACCTTC
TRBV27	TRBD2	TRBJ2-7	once	CASSYRGGSTYEQYF	TGTGCCAGCAGTTATCGGGGGGGGTCCACCTACGAGCAGTACTTC
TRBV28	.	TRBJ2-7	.	CASSSRALRHEQYF	TGTGCCAGCAGTTCCCGGGCCCTTAGGCACGAGCAGTACTTC
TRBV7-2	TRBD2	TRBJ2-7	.	CASSLGLAGGSYEQYF	TGTGCCAGCAGCTTGGGACTAGCGGGGGGTTCCTACGAGCAGTACTTC
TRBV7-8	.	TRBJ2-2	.	CASSLYREETGELFF	TGTGCCAGCAGCTTATATAGGGAGGAGACCGGGGAGCTGTTTTTT
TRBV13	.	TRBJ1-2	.	CASSLYHYGYTF	TGTGCCAGCAGCTTATATCACTATGGCTACACCTTC
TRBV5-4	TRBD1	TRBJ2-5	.	CASSPRGQGAGEETQYF	TGTGCCAGCAGCCCAAGAGGCCAGGGGGCAGGGGAAGAGACCCAGTACTTC
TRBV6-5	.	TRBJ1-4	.	CASSYGLGTNEKLFF	TGTGCCAGCAGTTACGGCCTCGGGACTAATGAAAAACTGTTTTTT
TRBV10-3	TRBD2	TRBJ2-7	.	CAISESAGGTYEQYF	TGTGCCATCAGTGAGTCGGCGGGGGGGACTTACGAGCAGTACTTC
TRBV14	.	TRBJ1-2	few	CASSQDGGIPFTGGYTF	TGTGCCAGCAGCCAAGATGGCGGCATACCTTTCACCGGTGGCTACACCTTC
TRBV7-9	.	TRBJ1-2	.	CASSLVNSRNSNYGYTF	TGTGCCAGCAGCTTAGTTAACTCCAGGAACTCTAACTACGGCTACACCTTC
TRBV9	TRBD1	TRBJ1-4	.	CASSPTGTGREKLFF	TGTGCCAGCAGCCCCACTGGGACAGGGAGGGAAAAACTGTTTTTT
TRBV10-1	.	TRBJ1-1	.	CASRGRNTEAFF	TGCGCCAGCAGGGGAAGGAACACTGAAGCTTTCTTT
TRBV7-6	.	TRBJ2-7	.	CASSSGRGYEQYF	TGTGCCAGCTCCTCGGGACGGGGCTACGAGCAGTACTTC
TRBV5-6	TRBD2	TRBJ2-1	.	CASSPGLAVSNEQFF	TGTGCCAGCAGCCCAGGACTAGCGGTCTCCAATGAGCAGTTCTTC
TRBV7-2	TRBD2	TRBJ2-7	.	CASSLGAGEVYEQYF	TGTGCCAGCAGCTTAGGAGCGGGAGAAGTCTACGAGCAGTACTTC
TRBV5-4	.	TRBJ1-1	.	CASSLLEGAEAFF	TGTGCCAGCAGCCTTCTCGAAGGGGCTGAAGCTTTCTTT
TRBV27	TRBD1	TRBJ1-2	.	CASSFQGEGGYGYTF	TGTGCCAGCAGTTTCCAGGGGGAAGGGGGTTATGGCTACACCTTC
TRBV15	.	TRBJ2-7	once	CATSEGLTYEQYF	TGTGCCACCAGCGAAGGCCTCACCTACGAGCAGTACTTC
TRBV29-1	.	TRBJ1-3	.	CSVEFASGNTIYF	TGCAGCGTTGAATTTGCCTCTGGAAACACCATATATTTT
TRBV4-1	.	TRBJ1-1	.	CASSQESAGRGTEAFF	TGCGCCAGCAGCCAAGAGTCCGCAGGGCGAGGCACTGAAGCTTTCTTT
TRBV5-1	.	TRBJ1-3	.	CASSSGPSSGNTIYF	TGCGCCAGCAGCTCGGGCCCTTCCTCTGGAAACACCATATATTTT
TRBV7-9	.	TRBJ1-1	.	CASSLGGYAEGDTEAFF	TGTGCCAGCAGCTTAGGGGGGTACGCTGAGGGAGACACTGAAGCTTTCTTT
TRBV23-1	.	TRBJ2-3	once	CASSQSRNTQYF	TGCGCCAGCAGTCAATCCAGGAATACGCAGTATTTT
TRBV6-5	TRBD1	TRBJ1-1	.	CASSYSRGGETEAFF	TGTGCCAGCAGTTACTCGAGAGGGGGCGAAACTGAAGCTTTCTTT
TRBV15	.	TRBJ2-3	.	CATSSEALTSTDTQYF	TGTGCCACCAGCAGTGAAGCGCTTACTAGCACAGATACGCAGTATTTT
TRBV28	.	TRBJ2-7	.	CASSADSSSSYEQYF	TGTGCCAGCAGTGCGGACAGTTCGAGCTCCTACGAGCAGTACTTC
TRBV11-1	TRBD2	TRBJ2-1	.	CASSSLAGAWEQFF	TGTGCCAGCAGCTCCTTAGCGGGGGCGTGGGAGCAGTTCTTC
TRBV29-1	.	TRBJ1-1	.	CSVERDQMNTEAFF	TGCAGCGTTGAGAGGGACCAAATGAACACTGAAGCTTTCTTT
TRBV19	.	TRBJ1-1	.	CASSPLVSLYTEAFF	TGTGCCAGTAGCCCTCTAGTCAGCCTATACACTGAAGCTTTCTTT
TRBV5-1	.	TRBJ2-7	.	CASSLAGQGSEQYF	TGCGCCAGCAGCTTGGCGGGGCAGGGTTCCGAGCAGTACTTC
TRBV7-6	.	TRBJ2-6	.	CASSELSSGANVLTF	TGTGCCAGCAGTGAACTAAGCTCTGGGGCCAACGTCCTGACTTTC
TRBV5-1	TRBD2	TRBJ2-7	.	CASSPSSGRTYEQYF	TGCGCCAGCAGTCCTTCTAGCGGGAGGACCTACGAGCAGTACTTC
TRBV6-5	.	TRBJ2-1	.	CASRRGGGVLDEQFF	TGTGCCAGCAGAAGGGGGGGAGGGGTACTGGATGAGCAGTTCTTC
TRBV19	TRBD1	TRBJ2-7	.	CASSLGTAYEQYF	TGTGCCAGTAGTCTCGGGACAGCCTACGAGCAGTACTTC
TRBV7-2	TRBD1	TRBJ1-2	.	CASSLSFSRTGIYGYTF	TGTGCCAGCAGCTTATCGTTCTCGCGGACAGGGATCTATGGCTACACCTTC
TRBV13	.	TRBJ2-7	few	CASSSFGLAPNYEQYF	TGTGCCAGCAGCTCCTTTGGTCTAGCGCCGAACTACGAGCAGTACTTC
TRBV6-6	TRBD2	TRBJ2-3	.	CASTWTWGGTTDTQYF	TGTGCCAGCACCTGGACCTGGGGAGGGACCACAGATACGCAGTATTTT
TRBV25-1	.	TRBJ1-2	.	CASSEYGAPEDYGYTF	TGTGCCAGCAGTGAATATGGGGCACCGGAGGACTATGGCTACACCTTC
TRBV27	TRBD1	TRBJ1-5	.	CASRVQGDLNQPQHF	TGTGCCAGCAGGGTACAGGGGGACCTCAATCAGCCCCAGCATTTT
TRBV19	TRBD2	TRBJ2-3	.	CASSKGGALDTQYF	TGTGCCAGTAGTAAGGGAGGGGCGTTAGATACGCAGTATTTT
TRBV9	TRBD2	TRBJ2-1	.	CASSGSGGTYNEQFF	TGTGCCAGCAGCGGTAGCGGGGGGACATACAATGAGCAGTTCTTC
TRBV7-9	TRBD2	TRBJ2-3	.	CASRPGLQSTDTQYF	TGTGCCAGCAGGCCGGGACTACAAAGCACAGATACGCAGTATTTT
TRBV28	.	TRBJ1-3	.	CASSRQVSGNTIYF	TGTGCCAGCAGTCGACAGGTCTCTGGAAACACCATATATTTT
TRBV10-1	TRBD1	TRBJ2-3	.	CASSGTTGETDTQYF	TGCGCCAGCAGTGGTACCACAGGGGAAACAGATACGCAGTATTTT
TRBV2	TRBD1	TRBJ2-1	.	CASTKGTGGITNEQFF	TGTGCCAGCACCAAGGGGACAGGGGGTATAACCAATGAGCAGTTCTTC
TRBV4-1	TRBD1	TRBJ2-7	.	CASSQPGTGTYEQYF	TGCGCCAGCAGCCAACCCGGGACAGGAACCTACGAGCAGTACTTC
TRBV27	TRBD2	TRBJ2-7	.	CASSLIPRLAGSYEQYF	TGTGCCAGCAGTTTAATCCCTCGACTAGCGGGGTCCTACGAGCAGTACTTC
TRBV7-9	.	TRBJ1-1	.	CASSLDRVSGDTEAFF	TGTGCCAGCAGCTTAGACAGGGTATCAGGCGACACTGAAGCTTTCTTT
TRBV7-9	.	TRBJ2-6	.	CASSPGANVLTF	TGTGCCAGCAGCCCTGGGGCCAACGTCCTGACTTTC
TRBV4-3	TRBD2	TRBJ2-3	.	CASSQDLAGGPDTQYF	TGCGCCAGCAGCCAAGATTTGGCGGGAGGGCCAGATACGCAGTATTTT
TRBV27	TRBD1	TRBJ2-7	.	CASSGTGSEQYF	TGTGCCAGCAGTGGGACAGGGTCCGAGCAGTACTTC
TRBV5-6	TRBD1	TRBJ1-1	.	CASSSWTGNTEAFF	TGTGCCAGCAGCTCCTGGACAGGGAACACTGAAGCTTTCTTT
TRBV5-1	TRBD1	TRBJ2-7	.	CASSVELGQDSYEQYF	TGCGCCAGCAGCGTTGAACTGGGACAGGACTCCTACGAGCAGTACTTC
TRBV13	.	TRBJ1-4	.	CASSLGLSNEKLFF	TGTGCCAGCAGCTTAGGACTGAGTAATGAAAAACTGTTTTTT
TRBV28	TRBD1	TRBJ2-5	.	CASSPRTGVQETQYF	TGTGCCAGCAGTCCCCGGACAGGGGTCCAAGAGACCCAGTACTTC
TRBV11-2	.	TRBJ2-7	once	CASSLWGDSYEQYF	TGTGCCAGCAGCTTATGGGGGGACTCCTACGAGCAGTACTTC
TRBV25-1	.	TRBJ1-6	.	CASSESPRRSSYNSPLHF	TGTGCCAGCAGTGAATCCCCCCGACGTTCCTCCTATAATTCACCCCTCCACTTT